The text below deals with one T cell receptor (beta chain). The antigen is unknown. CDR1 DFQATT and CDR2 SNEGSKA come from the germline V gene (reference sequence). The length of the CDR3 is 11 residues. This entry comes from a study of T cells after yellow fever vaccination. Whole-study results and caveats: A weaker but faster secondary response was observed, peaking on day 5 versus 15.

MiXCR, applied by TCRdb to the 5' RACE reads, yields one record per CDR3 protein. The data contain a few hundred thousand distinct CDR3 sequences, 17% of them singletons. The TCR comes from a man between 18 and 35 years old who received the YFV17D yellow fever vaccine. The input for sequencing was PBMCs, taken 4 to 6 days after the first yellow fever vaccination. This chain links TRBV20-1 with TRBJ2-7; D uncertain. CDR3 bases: TGCAGGGTGGGTACCCCCTACGAGCAGTACTTC. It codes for CRVGTPYEQYF.